A selection of T cell receptor beta chains follows, all from one sample in a study of T cell clonotyping in hematopoietic cell transplantation. Profiled with immunoSEQ multiplex PCR; TCRdb holds only in-frame clones, not every one. This sample has 7,500 to 8,500 clones, with 85% to 95% found just once. Specimen: PBMCs, collected 180 days after allogeneic stem cell transplant. Receptors originate from a female patient between 50 and 59 years old who had an allogeneic stem cell transplant from an unrelated donor, so the T cells may come from the graft donor. Some clones in this sample may be carry-over from other donors' samples. CDR3s include the opening cysteine and the closing phenylalanine or tryptophan. The order of the fields is V gene, D gene, clone size, J gene, CDR3 DNA, CDR3 protein. A D gene is named only where the DNA matches it firmly. Not all rows give a size; the values are once, few, many and, for expanded clones, a class.

V gene: TRBV19
D gene: -
clone size: -
J gene: TRBJ1-2
CDR3 DNA: TGTGCCAGTAGTAAGGGTTCCTTATTGGGCTACACCTTC
CDR3 protein: CASSKGSLLGYTF

V gene: TRBV6-1
D gene: -
clone size: -
J gene: TRBJ1-1
CDR3 DNA: TGTGCCAGTAGGAGCTCGGGAAACACTGAAGCTTTCTTT
CDR3 protein: CASRSSGNTEAFF

V gene: TRBV7-9
D gene: -
clone size: once
J gene: TRBJ1-2
CDR3 DNA: TGTGCCAGCAGCTTACTGAGTCGACAGGAGGGCTACACCTTC
CDR3 protein: CASSLLSRQEGYTF

V gene: TRBV9
D gene: TRBD1
clone size: once
J gene: TRBJ1-1
CDR3 DNA: TGTGCCAGCAGCCCTCGGGGACAGGGTGTGAACACTGAAGCTTTCTTT
CDR3 protein: CASSPRGQGVNTEAFF

V gene: TRBV2
D gene: -
clone size: -
J gene: TRBJ2-1
CDR3 DNA: TGTGCCAGCCTCGAAGGCCTCAGCTCCTACAATGAGCAGTTCTTC
CDR3 protein: CASLEGLSSYNEQFF

V gene: TRBV9
D gene: -
clone size: -
J gene: TRBJ2-3
CDR3 DNA: TGTGCCAGCAGCGTGGCAGGAGTAGATACGCAGTATTTT
CDR3 protein: CASSVAGVDTQYF

V gene: TRBV2
D gene: TRBD1
clone size: -
J gene: TRBJ1-2
CDR3 DNA: TGTGCCAGCAGTGAATTGAGCCAGGGGGCCTATGGCTACACCTTC
CDR3 protein: CASSELSQGAYGYTF

V gene: TRBV12-5
D gene: -
clone size: -
J gene: TRBJ2-5
CDR3 DNA: TGTGCTAGTGGTTTAGATTACCAAGAGACCCAGTACTTC
CDR3 protein: CASGLDYQETQYF

V gene: TRBV19
D gene: -
clone size: -
J gene: TRBJ1-3
CDR3 DNA: TGTGCCAGTAGTAGGTCCGGGACGGGCCGAAACACCATATATTTT
CDR3 protein: CASSRSGTGRNTIYF

V gene: TRBV7-2
D gene: TRBD1
clone size: once
J gene: TRBJ1-6
CDR3 DNA: TGTGCCAGCAGCTTAGAAGGGCTGGGACAGGGGTGGAATTCACCCCTCCACTTT
CDR3 protein: CASSLEGLGQGWNSPLHF

V gene: TRBV13
D gene: TRBD1
clone size: -
J gene: TRBJ2-7
CDR3 DNA: TGTGCCAGCAGCGAAGGGGACAGGGGGGGCTACGAGCAGTACTTC
CDR3 protein: CASSEGDRGGYEQYF

V gene: TRBV7-9
D gene: -
clone size: -
J gene: TRBJ1-5
CDR3 DNA: TGTGCCAGCAGCTTAGGGGGGATTAGCAATCAGCCCCAGCATTTT
CDR3 protein: CASSLGGISNQPQHF

V gene: TRBV7-9
D gene: TRBD2
clone size: -
J gene: TRBJ2-3
CDR3 DNA: TGTGCCAGCAGCTTAGCGGGTAGCGGGGGGGTCACAGATACGCAGTATTTT
CDR3 protein: CASSLAGSGGVTDTQYF

V gene: TRBV6-5
D gene: -
clone size: few
J gene: TRBJ1-1
CDR3 DNA: TGTGCCAGCAGTTACTATCCAGGGCTGAATACTGAAGCTTTCTTT
CDR3 protein: CASSYYPGLNTEAFF

V gene: TRBV14
D gene: -
clone size: -
J gene: TRBJ2-7
CDR3 DNA: TGTGCCAGCAGCCAAAAGTTGGTGGTTTTCCCTGCCGGCGAGCAGTACTTC
CDR3 protein: CASSQKLVVFPAGEQYF

V gene: TRBV6-5
D gene: -
clone size: -
J gene: TRBJ2-1
CDR3 DNA: TGTGCCAGCAGCCTGACAGGTAGCGAATTCAATGAGCAGTTCTTC
CDR3 protein: CASSLTGSEFNEQFF

V gene: TRBV6-1
D gene: -
clone size: -
J gene: TRBJ1-5
CDR3 DNA: TGTGCCAGCACCCAACAGGGAAACCAGCCCCAGCATTTT
CDR3 protein: CASTQQGNQPQHF

V gene: TRBV18
D gene: TRBD1
clone size: -
J gene: TRBJ2-1
CDR3 DNA: TGTGCCAGCTCTCTCGGACAGGGGGCTGGTGAGCAGTTCTTC
CDR3 protein: CASSLGQGAGEQFF

V gene: TRBV11-2
D gene: -
clone size: -
J gene: TRBJ2-1
CDR3 DNA: TGTGCCAGCAGCTTCGAGGGGCGGAGCTCCTACAATGAGCAGTTCTTC
CDR3 protein: CASSFEGRSSYNEQFF

V gene: TRBV28
D gene: -
clone size: -
J gene: TRBJ1-6
CDR3 DNA: TGTGCCAGCAGTGTGCGAATTGCGGAAGGGAATTCACCCCTCCACTTT
CDR3 protein: CASSVRIAEGNSPLHF

V gene: TRBV21-1
D gene: -
clone size: -
J gene: TRBJ1-1
CDR3 DNA: TGTGCCAGCAGCAAAGTAAGGCAGCTTAGGCCCATGAACACTGAAGCTTTCTTT
CDR3 protein: CASSKVRQLRPMNTEAFF

V gene: TRBV20-1
D gene: -
clone size: -
J gene: TRBJ2-2
CDR3 DNA: TGCAGTGCTGGGAACACCGGGGAGCTGTTTTTT
CDR3 protein: CSAGNTGELFF

V gene: TRBV30
D gene: -
clone size: few
J gene: TRBJ1-5
CDR3 DNA: TGTGCCTGGAGTGTACAAGGGGATGGCAATCAGCCCCAGCATTTT
CDR3 protein: CAWSVQGDGNQPQHF

V gene: TRBV4-1
D gene: -
clone size: -
J gene: TRBJ1-3
CDR3 DNA: TGCGCCAGCAGCCAAGCCAGGCCAGGTCCTGGAAACACCATATATTTT
CDR3 protein: CASSQARPGPGNTIYF

V gene: TRBV25-1
D gene: -
clone size: -
J gene: TRBJ1-2
CDR3 DNA: TGTGCCAGCAGTCCATCGGGGGTTTCGGACTATGGCTACACCTTC
CDR3 protein: CASSPSGVSDYGYTF

V gene: TRBV19
D gene: -
clone size: -
J gene: TRBJ1-1
CDR3 DNA: TGTGCCAGTAATAACAGGAACACTGAAGCTTTCTTT
CDR3 protein: CASNNRNTEAFF

V gene: TRBV9
D gene: TRBD1
clone size: -
J gene: TRBJ1-1
CDR3 DNA: TGTGCCTCCAGAGGGGGCCCCATTATGGGGAACACTGAAGCTTTCTTT
CDR3 protein: CASRGGPIMGNTEAFF

V gene: TRBV4-1
D gene: TRBD2
clone size: -
J gene: TRBJ2-1
CDR3 DNA: TGCGCCAGCAGCCCTCGGGACTATAAGGAGCAGTTCTTC
CDR3 protein: CASSPRDYKEQFF

V gene: TRBV19
D gene: -
clone size: -
J gene: TRBJ1-5
CDR3 DNA: TGTGCCAGTAGAGACAGCAATCAGCCCCAGCATTTT
CDR3 protein: CASRDSNQPQHF

V gene: TRBV7-6
D gene: TRBD1
clone size: once
J gene: TRBJ2-7
CDR3 DNA: TGTGCCAGCAGCCGGGACAGGGAAGCATACGAGCAGTACTTC
CDR3 protein: CASSRDREAYEQYF

V gene: TRBV7-8
D gene: -
clone size: -
J gene: TRBJ1-1
CDR3 DNA: TGTGCCAGCAGTCGGTATACGACAGATTCTGAAGCTTTCTTT
CDR3 protein: CASSRYTTDSEAFF

V gene: TRBV18
D gene: -
clone size: -
J gene: TRBJ1-4
CDR3 DNA: TGTGCCAGCTCAGGAAGAGCTAATGAAAAACTGTTTTTT
CDR3 protein: CASSGRANEKLFF

V gene: TRBV6-6
D gene: -
clone size: -
J gene: TRBJ1-2
CDR3 DNA: TGTGCCAGCACTGGTAACTATGGCTACACCTTC
CDR3 protein: CASTGNYGYTF

V gene: TRBV6-5
D gene: -
clone size: -
J gene: TRBJ1-2
CDR3 DNA: TGTGCCAGCAAGGGCGGGACCGAGGGCGTCTATGGCTACACCTTC
CDR3 protein: CASKGGTEGVYGYTF

V gene: TRBV11-2
D gene: -
clone size: -
J gene: TRBJ1-1
CDR3 DNA: TGTGCCAGCAGCTTAGATGTAGACACTGAAGCTTTCTTT
CDR3 protein: CASSLDVDTEAFF

V gene: TRBV28
D gene: TRBD1
clone size: -
J gene: TRBJ1-1
CDR3 DNA: TGTGCCAGCGGTGACCGGGACAGAGCTTTCTTT
CDR3 protein: CASGDRDRAFF

V gene: TRBV2
D gene: -
clone size: -
J gene: TRBJ1-5
CDR3 DNA: TGTGCCAGCAGAGGTGTACGGCCTTTGGGCCAGCCCCAGCATTTT
CDR3 protein: CASRGVRPLGQPQHF

V gene: TRBV6-5
D gene: TRBD2
clone size: -
J gene: TRBJ2-3
CDR3 DNA: TGTGCCAGCAGTCCTACTAGCGGGGGGCGAGATACGCAGTATTTT
CDR3 protein: CASSPTSGGRDTQYF

V gene: TRBV27
D gene: -
clone size: -
J gene: TRBJ1-2
CDR3 DNA: TGTGCCAGCAGTTTAGGGGCCCTTATGGGTTGGTACTATGGCTACACCTTC
CDR3 protein: CASSLGALMGWYYGYTF

V gene: TRBV5-1
D gene: -
clone size: -
J gene: TRBJ1-1
CDR3 DNA: TGCGCCAGCAGCTTGGGAGCTGACGGGTTGAACACTGAAGCTTTCTTT
CDR3 protein: CASSLGADGLNTEAFF

V gene: TRBV7-2
D gene: -
clone size: -
J gene: TRBJ1-6
CDR3 DNA: TGTGCCAGCAGCTTAAGGGAGGCCAGGGATTCACCCCTCCACTTT
CDR3 protein: CASSLREARDSPLHF

V gene: TRBV19
D gene: TRBD2
clone size: once
J gene: TRBJ2-5
CDR3 DNA: TGTGCCAGTAGTCGGGGAGGGGGACTAGCGGGTGCGGAGACCCAGTACTTC
CDR3 protein: CASSRGGGLAGAETQYF

V gene: TRBV5-1
D gene: -
clone size: -
J gene: TRBJ2-1
CDR3 DNA: TGCGCCAGCAGCCACTCCCCAACCGATGAGCAGTTCTTC
CDR3 protein: CASSHSPTDEQFF

V gene: TRBV7-6
D gene: -
clone size: -
J gene: TRBJ1-4
CDR3 DNA: TGTGCCAGCAGCGCCCACTATGGGCAGCGAAGAAATGAAAAACTGTTTTTT
CDR3 protein: CASSAHYGQRRNEKLFF

V gene: TRBV11-2
D gene: -
clone size: -
J gene: TRBJ2-3
CDR3 DNA: TGTGCCAGCAGCCGAAGCCAGCTATATACGCAGTATTTT
CDR3 protein: CASSRSQLYTQYF

V gene: TRBV28
D gene: -
clone size: -
J gene: TRBJ1-4
CDR3 DNA: TGTGCCAGCATCCAAGGGGGGGCGCGTGAAAAACTGTTTTTT
CDR3 protein: CASIQGGAREKLFF

V gene: TRBV29-1
D gene: TRBD2
clone size: -
J gene: TRBJ2-1
CDR3 DNA: TGCAGCGTTAGTACTAGCGGGACGGTCGAGCAGTTCTTC
CDR3 protein: CSVSTSGTVEQFF

V gene: TRBV28
D gene: -
clone size: -
J gene: TRBJ2-7
CDR3 DNA: TGTGCCAGCAGTTCCCCCGGGAGCGACTCCTACGAGCAGTACTTC
CDR3 protein: CASSSPGSDSYEQYF

V gene: TRBV6-5
D gene: TRBD2
clone size: -
J gene: TRBJ2-1
CDR3 DNA: TGTGCCAGCAGTTTGGGGCTAGCGGGCCACAATGAGCAGTTCTTC
CDR3 protein: CASSLGLAGHNEQFF

V gene: TRBV4-1
D gene: TRBD1
clone size: -
J gene: TRBJ1-1
CDR3 DNA: TGCGCCAGCAGCCAAGATCTAGGGGGCGCCGTGCCTGAAGCTTTCTTT
CDR3 protein: CASSQDLGGAVPEAFF

V gene: TRBV6-5
D gene: -
clone size: -
J gene: TRBJ2-2
CDR3 DNA: TGTGCCAGCAGACCTGGACAGAACACCGGGGAGCTGTTTTTT
CDR3 protein: CASRPGQNTGELFF

V gene: TRBV5-6
D gene: TRBD2
clone size: once
J gene: TRBJ2-5
CDR3 DNA: TGTGCCAGCAGCTTAGGGAGGGGGACCCAGTACTTC
CDR3 protein: CASSLGRGTQYF

V gene: TRBV6-1
D gene: -
clone size: -
J gene: TRBJ1-6
CDR3 DNA: TGTGCCAGCAGTAGTACGGACGAGGGCCCCCCACCCCTCCACTTT
CDR3 protein: CASSSTDEGPPPLHF

V gene: TRBV5-6
D gene: TRBD1
clone size: -
J gene: TRBJ1-2
CDR3 DNA: TGTGCCAGCAGCTTGGTCGGACAGGGTAGTGGCTACACCTTC
CDR3 protein: CASSLVGQGSGYTF

V gene: TRBV27
D gene: TRBD2
clone size: -
J gene: TRBJ2-1
CDR3 DNA: TGTGCCAGCAGTCCGGCGGGGGGGTACAATGAGCAGTTCTTC
CDR3 protein: CASSPAGGYNEQFF

V gene: TRBV21-1
D gene: -
clone size: -
J gene: TRBJ1-5
CDR3 DNA: TGTGCCAGCAGCAAAGGGAGTGAGGACAGAGATAACTTCAATCAGCCCCAGCATTTT
CDR3 protein: CASSKGSEDRDNFNQPQHF